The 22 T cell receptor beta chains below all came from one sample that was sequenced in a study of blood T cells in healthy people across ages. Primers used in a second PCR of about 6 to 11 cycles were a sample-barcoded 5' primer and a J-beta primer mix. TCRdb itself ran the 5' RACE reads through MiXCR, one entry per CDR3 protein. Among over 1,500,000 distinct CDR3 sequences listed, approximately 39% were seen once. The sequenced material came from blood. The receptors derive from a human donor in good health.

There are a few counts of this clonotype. The CDR3 region is CSGEIAAYNEQFF. CDR3 nucleotides: TGCAGCGGGGAGATCGCGGCCTACAATGAGCAGTTCTTC. The chain employs TRBV29-1 and TRBJ2-1, with a weak D call TRBD2 (5 bases). The CDR3 length is 13 residues. V was shortened by 7 bases and J by 2 bases, with 12 bases between the two germline ends. Germline V lookup: CDR1 SQVTM, CDR2 ANQGSEA.

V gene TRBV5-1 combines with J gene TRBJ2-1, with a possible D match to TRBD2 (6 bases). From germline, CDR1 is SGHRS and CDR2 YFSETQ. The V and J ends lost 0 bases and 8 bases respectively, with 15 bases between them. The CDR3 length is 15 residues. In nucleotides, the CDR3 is TGCGCCAGCAGCTTGGATTGGGGGGTCCTGTATGAGCAGTTCTTC. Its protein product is CASSLDWGVLYEQFF.

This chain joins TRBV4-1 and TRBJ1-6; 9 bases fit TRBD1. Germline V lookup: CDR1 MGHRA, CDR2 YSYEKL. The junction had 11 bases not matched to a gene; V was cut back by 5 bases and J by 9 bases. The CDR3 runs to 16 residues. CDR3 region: CASSFRTGERGSPLHF. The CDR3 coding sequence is TGCGCCAGCAGCTTCCGGACAGGGGAAAGGGGTTCACCCCTCCACTTT.

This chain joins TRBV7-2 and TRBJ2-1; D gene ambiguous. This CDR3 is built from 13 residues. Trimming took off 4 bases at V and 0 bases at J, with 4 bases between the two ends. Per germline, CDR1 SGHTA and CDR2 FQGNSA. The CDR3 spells CASSSFSYNEQFF. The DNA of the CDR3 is TGTGCCAGCAGCTCCTTCTCCTACAATGAGCAGTTCTTC.

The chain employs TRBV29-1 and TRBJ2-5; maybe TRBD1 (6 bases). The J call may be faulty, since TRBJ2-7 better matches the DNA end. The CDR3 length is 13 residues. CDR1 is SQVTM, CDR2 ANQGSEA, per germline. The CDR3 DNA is TGCAGCGTTGTACCCGGACAGTCCTACGAGCAGTACTTC. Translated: CSVVPGQSYEQYF.

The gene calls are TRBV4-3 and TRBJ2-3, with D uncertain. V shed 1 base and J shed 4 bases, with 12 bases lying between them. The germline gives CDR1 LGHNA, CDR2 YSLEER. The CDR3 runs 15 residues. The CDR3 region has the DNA TGCGCCAGCAGCCAAGGGTTGTTCGGAGCAGATACGCAGTATTTT. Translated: CASSQGLFGADTQYF.

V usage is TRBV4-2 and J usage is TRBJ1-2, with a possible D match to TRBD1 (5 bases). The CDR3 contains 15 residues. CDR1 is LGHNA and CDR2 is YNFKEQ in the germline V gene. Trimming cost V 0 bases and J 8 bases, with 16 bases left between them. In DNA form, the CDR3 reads TGTGCCAGCAGCCAAGATTGGGAGGCGAGGGGAGGCTACACCTTC. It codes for CASSQDWEARGGYTF.

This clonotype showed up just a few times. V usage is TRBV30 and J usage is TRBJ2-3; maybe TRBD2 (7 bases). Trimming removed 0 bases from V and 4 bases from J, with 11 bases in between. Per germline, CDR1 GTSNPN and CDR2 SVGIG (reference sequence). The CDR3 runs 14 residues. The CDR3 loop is CAWSVGGGADTQYF. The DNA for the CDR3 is TGTGCCTGGAGTGTAGGGGGGGGCGCAGATACGCAGTATTTT.

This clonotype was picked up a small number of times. CDR3 protein: CASSASGTANSPLHF. The DNA of the CDR3 is TGCGCCAGCAGCGCCTCCGGGACCGCAAATTCACCCCTCCACTTT. The genes are TRBV5-1 and TRBJ1-6, with D perhaps matching TRBD1 (5 bases). Germline V gives CDR1 SGHRS, CDR2 YFSETQ. Trimming stripped 4 bases from V and 7 bases from J, with 15 bases between. This CDR3 is built from 15 residues.

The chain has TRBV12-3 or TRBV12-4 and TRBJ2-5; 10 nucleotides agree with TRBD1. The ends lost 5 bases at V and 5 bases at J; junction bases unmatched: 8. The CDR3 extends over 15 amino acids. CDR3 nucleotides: TGTGCCAGCAGTCCCTGGGACAGGGGAGCCGAGACCCAGTACTTC. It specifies CASSPWDRGAETQYF.

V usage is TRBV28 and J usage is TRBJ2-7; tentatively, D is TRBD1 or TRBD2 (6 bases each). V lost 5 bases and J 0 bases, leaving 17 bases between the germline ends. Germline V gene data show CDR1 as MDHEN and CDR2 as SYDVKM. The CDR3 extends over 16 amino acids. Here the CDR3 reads CASSPPIGGSSYEQYF. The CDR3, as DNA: TGTGCCAGCAGTCCGCCCATAGGGGGGAGCTCCTACGAGCAGTACTTC.

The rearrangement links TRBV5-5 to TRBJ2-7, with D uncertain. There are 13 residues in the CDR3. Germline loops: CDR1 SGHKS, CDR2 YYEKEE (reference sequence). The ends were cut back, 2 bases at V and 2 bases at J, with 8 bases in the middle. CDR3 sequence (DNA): TGTGCCAGCAGCTTCGAGTTCCCCTACGAGCAGTACTTC. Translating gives CASSFEFPYEQYF.

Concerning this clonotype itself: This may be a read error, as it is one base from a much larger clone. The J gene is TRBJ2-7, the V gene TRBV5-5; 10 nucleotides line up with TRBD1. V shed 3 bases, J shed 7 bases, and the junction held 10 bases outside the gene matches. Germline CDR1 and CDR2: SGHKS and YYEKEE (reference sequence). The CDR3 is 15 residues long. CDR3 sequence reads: CASSSGTGVWGEQYF. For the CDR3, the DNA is TGTGCCAGCAGCTCCGGGACAGGGGTGTGGGGTGAGCAGTACTTC. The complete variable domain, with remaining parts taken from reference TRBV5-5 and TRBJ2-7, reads DAGVTQSPTHLIKTRGQQVTLRCSPISGHKSVSWYQQVLGQGPQFIFQYYEKEERGRGNFPDRFSARQFPNYSSELNVNALLLGDSALYLCASSSGTGVWGEQYFGPGTRLTVT.

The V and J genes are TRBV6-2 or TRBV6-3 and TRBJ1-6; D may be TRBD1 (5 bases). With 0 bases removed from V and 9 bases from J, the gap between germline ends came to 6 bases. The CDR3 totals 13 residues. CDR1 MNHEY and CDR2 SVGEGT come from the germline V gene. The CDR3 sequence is CASSYSGVSPLHF. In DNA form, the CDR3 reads TGTGCCAGCAGTTACTCAGGGGTTTCACCCCTCCACTTT.

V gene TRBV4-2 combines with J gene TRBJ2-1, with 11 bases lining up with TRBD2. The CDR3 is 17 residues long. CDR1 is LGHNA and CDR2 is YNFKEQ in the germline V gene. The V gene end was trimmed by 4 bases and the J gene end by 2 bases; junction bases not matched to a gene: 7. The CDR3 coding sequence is TGTGCCAGCAGCCCGTATACTAGCGGGGGAACCTACAATGAGCAGTTCTTC. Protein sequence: CASSPYTSGGTYNEQFF.

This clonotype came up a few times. The chain's CDR3 is CASSFQGAEDEQFF. The CDR3 DNA follows: TGCGCCAGCAGCTTTCAGGGCGCCGAGGATGAGCAGTTCTTC. The chain has TRBV5-1 and TRBJ2-1, with D tentatively TRBD1 (5 bases). This CDR3 has 14 amino acids. V lost 2 bases and J 8 bases, leaving 14 bases between the germline ends. Germline values: CDR1 SGHRS, CDR2 YFSETQ.

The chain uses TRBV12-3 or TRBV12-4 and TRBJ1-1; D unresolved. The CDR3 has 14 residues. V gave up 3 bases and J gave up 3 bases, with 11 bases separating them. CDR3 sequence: CASSFASSDTEAFF. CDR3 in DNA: TGTGCCAGCAGTTTCGCTTCTTCGGACACTGAAGCTTTCTTT.

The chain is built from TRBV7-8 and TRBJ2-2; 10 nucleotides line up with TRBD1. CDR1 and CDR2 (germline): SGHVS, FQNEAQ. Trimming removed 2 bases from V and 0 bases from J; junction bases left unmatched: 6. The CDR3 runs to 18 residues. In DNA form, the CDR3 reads TGTGCCAGCAGCTTACGTGACAGGGGGCCTTCGAACACCGGGGAGCTGTTTTTT. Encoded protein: CASSLRDRGPSNTGELFF.

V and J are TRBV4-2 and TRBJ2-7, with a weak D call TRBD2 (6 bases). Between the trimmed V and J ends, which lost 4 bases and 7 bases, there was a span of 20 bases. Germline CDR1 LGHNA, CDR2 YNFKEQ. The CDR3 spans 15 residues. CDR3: CASSPSGVTYNEQYF. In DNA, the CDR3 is TGTGCCAGCAGCCCCTCGGGGGTGACCTACAATGAGCAGTACTTC.

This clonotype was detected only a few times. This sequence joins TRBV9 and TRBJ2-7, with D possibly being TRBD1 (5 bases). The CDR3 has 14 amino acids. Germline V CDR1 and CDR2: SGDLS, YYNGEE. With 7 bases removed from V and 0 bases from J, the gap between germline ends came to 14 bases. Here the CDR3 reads CASGPTQASYEQYF. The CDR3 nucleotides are TGTGCCAGCGGACCCACACAGGCCTCCTACGAGCAGTACTTC.

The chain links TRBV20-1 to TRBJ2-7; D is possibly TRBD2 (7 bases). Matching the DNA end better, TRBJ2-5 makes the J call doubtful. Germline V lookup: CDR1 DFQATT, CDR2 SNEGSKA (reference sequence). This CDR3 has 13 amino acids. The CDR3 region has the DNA TGCAGTGCCGGGAGGACAGATCAAGAGACCCAGTACTTC. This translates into CSAGRTDQETQYF.

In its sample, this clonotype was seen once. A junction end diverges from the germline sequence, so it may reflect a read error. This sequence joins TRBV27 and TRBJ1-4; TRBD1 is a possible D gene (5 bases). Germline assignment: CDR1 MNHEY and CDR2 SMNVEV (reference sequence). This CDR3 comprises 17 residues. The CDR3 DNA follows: TGTGCCAGCAGTTTACATCCACGGAGGTTTGGGGGTGAAAAACGGTTTTTT. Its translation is CASSLHPRRFGGEKRFF.